These 2 T cell receptor beta chains were all obtained from the same sample, sequenced in a study of cytomegalovirus exposure and HLA in healthy donors. 60 Vbeta and 13 Jbeta primers were used in PCR. The protocol was immunoSEQ multiplex PCR, while the TCRdb copy is restricted to in-frame clones and leaves out a portion. Of over 65,000 clones in the sample, 60% to 80% were seen once. Material for sequencing was PBMCs. The receptors were gathered from a woman aged 40-49 years in good health and CMV-seronegative.

The chain joins TRBV7-3 to TRBJ1-3; TRBD1 matches at 7 bases. CDR3 length: 14 residues. Germline loops: CDR1 SGHTA, CDR2 FQGTGA. After removal of 5 bases from V and 4 bases from J, the junction contained 5 bases not matched to a gene. CDR3: CASSPSGGGNTIYF. The CDR3 DNA reads TGTGCCAGCAGCCCCTCAGGGGGAGGAAACACCATATATTTT.

A few counts support this clone. The chain recombines TRBV28 with TRBJ2-7, with D possibly matching TRBD2 (6 bases). Trimming took off 6 bases at V and 2 bases at J, with 14 bases between the two ends. The CDR3 is made up of 14 amino acids. CDR1 and CDR2 from the germline V gene are MDHEN and SYDVKM. Here the CDR3 DNA reads TGTGCCAGCAGCCCCGGGCGGGGCGCCTACGAGCAGTACTTC. It yields the protein CASSPGRGAYEQYF.